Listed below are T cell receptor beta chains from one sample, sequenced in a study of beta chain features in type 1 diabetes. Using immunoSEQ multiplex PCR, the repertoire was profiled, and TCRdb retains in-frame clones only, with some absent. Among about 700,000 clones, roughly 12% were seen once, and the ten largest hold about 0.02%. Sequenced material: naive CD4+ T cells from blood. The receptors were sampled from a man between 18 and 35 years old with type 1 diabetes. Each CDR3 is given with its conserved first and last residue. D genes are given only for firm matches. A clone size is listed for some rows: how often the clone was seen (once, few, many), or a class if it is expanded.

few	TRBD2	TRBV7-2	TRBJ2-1	TGTGCCAGCAGCTTAGCGGGACTAGTGTTGAATGAGCAGTTCTTC	CASSLAGLVLNEQFF
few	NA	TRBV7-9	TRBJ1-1	TGTGCCAGCAGCTCGACAGGATATGCGGGCACTGAAGCTTTCTTT	CASSSTGYAGTEAFF
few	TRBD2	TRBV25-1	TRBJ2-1	TGTGCCAGCAGTACCGTTGTGGGAGCGGGGGGCCTCTACAATGAGCAGTTCTTC	CASSTVVGAGGLYNEQFF
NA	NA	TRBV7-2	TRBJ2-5	TGTGCCAGCAGTCAGGGCAGGGTGGGCCAAGAGACCCAGTACTTC	CASSQGRVGQETQYF
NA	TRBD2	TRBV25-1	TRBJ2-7	TGTGCCAGCAGTGGGGGGGGCGAGCAGTACTTC	CASSGGGEQYF
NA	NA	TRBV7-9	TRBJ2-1	TGTGCCAGCATCTCCGGGCCCCGGGGCGAGCAGTTCTTC	CASISGPRGEQFF
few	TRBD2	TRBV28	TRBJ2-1	TGTGCCAGCAGTTCCCCCGGAGCGGGGGGCTCCTACAATGAGCAGTTCTTC	CASSSPGAGGSYNEQFF
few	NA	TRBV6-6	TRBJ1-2	TGTGCCAGCAGTTACAGCGGCGACCCCAACTATGGCTACACCTTC	CASSYSGDPNYGYTF
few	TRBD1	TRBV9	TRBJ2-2	TGTGCCAGCAGCGTAGGGACAGGGGGCGACACCGGGGAGCTGTTTTTT	CASSVGTGGDTGELFF
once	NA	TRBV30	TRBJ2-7	TGTGCCTGGAGTTCAGGGTTTGAGCAGTACTTC	CAWSSGFEQYF
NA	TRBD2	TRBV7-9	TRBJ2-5	TGTGCCAGCAGCCTCCGGGGGGGGGCGGAAGAGACCCAGTACTTC	CASSLRGGAEETQYF
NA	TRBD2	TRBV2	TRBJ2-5	TGTGCCAGCAGTGTCGACTCGGGGGGGACCCAGTACTTC	CASSVDSGGTQYF
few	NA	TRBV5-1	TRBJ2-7	TGCGCCAGCAGCTCTTGGTACGAGCAGTACTTC	CASSSWYEQYF
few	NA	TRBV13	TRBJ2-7	TGTGCCAGCAGCGCCCGGGGGGACAGACTGTACGAGCAGTACTTC	CASSARGDRLYEQYF
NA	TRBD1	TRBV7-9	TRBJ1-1	TGTGCCAGCAGCCGTACAGGGGTAACTGAAGCTTTCTTT	CASSRTGVTEAFF
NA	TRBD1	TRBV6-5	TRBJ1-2	TGTGCCAGCAGTTACGTGACAGGGAACTATGGCTACACCTTC	CASSYVTGNYGYTF
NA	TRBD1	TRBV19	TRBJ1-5	TGTGCCAGTAGTTTCCAGGGACAGGGGCTAAATCAGCCCCAGCATTTT	CASSFQGQGLNQPQHF
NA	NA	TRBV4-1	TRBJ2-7	TGCGCCAGCAGCCAAGAGGAGGCCAGGGGATTCTACGAGCAGTACTTC	CASSQEEARGFYEQYF
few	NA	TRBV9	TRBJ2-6	TGTGCCAGCAGCGTAGAAGGTGGGAACTCTGGGGCCAACGTCCTGACTTTC	CASSVEGGNSGANVLTF
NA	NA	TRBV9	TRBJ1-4	TGTGCCAGCAGCGCTCGGGGGGAAAAACTGTTTTTT	CASSARGEKLFF
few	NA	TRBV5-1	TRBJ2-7	TGCGCCAGCAGCTCAACAGGGTCCCACGAGCAGTACTTC	CASSSTGSHEQYF
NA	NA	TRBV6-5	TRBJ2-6	TGTGCCAGCAGCAGGAGTCGGGGGGCCAACGTCCTGACTTTC	CASSRSRGANVLTF
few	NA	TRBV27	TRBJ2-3	TGTGCCAGCAGTTTTCCCTCAGATACGCAGTATTTT	CASSFPSDTQYF
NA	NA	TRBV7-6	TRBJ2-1	TGTGCCAGCAGCTTAAGGACAGCAAAAGACAATGAGCAGTTCTTC	CASSLRTAKDNEQFF
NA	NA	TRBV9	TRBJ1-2	TGTGCCAGCAGCCCCAGTTATGGCTACACCTTC	CASSPSYGYTF
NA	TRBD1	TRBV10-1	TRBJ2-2	TGCGCCAGCAGTATGGGACAGGACACCGGGGAGCTGTTTTTT	CASSMGQDTGELFF
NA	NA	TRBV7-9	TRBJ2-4	TGTGCCAGCAGCTTAGAGGACAGATCGCTAGCCAAAAACATTCAGTACTTC	CASSLEDRSLAKNIQYF
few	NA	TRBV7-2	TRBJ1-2	TGTGCCAGCAGCTTAGGCCCCAGGAGTGGGGGATATGGCTACACCTTC	CASSLGPRSGGYGYTF
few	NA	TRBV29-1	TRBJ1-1	TGCAGCGTTAGTGGGACCCACCATGCCCCTGGGGACACTGAAGCTTTCTTT	CSVSGTHHAPGDTEAFF
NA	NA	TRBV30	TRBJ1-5	TGTGCCTGGAGTCCCCCCAGGGGCAATTTTCAGCCCCAGCATTTT	CAWSPPRGNFQPQHF
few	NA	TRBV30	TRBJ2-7	TGTGCCTGGTCGACAGCCGGTGAGCAGTACTTC	CAWSTAGEQYF
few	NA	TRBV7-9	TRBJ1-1	TGTGCCAGCAGCTCCGGGGCGGGGGCAGATGAAGCTTTCTTT	CASSSGAGADEAFF
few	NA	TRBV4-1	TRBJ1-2	TGCGCCAGCAGCCAAGATTTAAGGGGGGCGCTTGGCTACACCTTC	CASSQDLRGALGYTF
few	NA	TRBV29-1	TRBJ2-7	TGCAGCGTGACACCCAGCTCCTACGAGCAGTACTTC	CSVTPSSYEQYF
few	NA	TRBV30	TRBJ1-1	TGTGCCTGGAGTAGGCCGGAGCGACAAGCTTTCTTT	CAWSRPERQAFF
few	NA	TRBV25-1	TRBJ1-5	TGTGCCAGCAGCAGGGCAGAGGATCAGCCCCAGCATTTT	CASSRAEDQPQHF
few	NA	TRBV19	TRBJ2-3	TGTGCCAGTAGTATCGGGCTAGCTTATACGCAGTATTTT	CASSIGLAYTQYF
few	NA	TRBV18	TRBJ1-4	TGTGCCAGCTCACCACGGACAGAGGAAAAACTGTTTTTT	CASSPRTEEKLFF
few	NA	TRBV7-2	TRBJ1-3	TGTGCCAGCAGCTTAGACCCCAGCTCTGGAAACACCATATATTTT	CASSLDPSSGNTIYF
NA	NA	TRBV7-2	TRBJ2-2	TGTGCCAGCAGCTTTTTCCGGGGCCAGAACACCGGGGAGCTGTTTTTT	CASSFFRGQNTGELFF
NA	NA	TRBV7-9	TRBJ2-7	TGTGCCAGCAGCTTGGACCATGACCCCTACGAGCAGTACTTC	CASSLDHDPYEQYF
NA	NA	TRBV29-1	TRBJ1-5	TGCAGCGTTGATTCAGGGGTCAATCAGCCCCAGCATTTT	CSVDSGVNQPQHF
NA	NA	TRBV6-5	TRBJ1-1	TGTGCCAGCAGGCGGCCGGGAGGCACTGAAGCTTTCTTT	CASRRPGGTEAFF
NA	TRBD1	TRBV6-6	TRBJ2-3	TGTGCCAGCAGTTACGGGACAGGGTATACAGATACGCAGTATTTT	CASSYGTGYTDTQYF